A selection of T cell receptor beta chains follows, all from one sample in a study of PD-1 blockade in mismatch repair-deficient tumors. Sequenced by immunoSEQ multiplex PCR; TCRdb stores in-frame clones only, minus some. Here the sample spans 15,000 to 20,000 clones, roughly 84% being singletons. Sequences were derived from PBMCs, sampled less than 25 weeks after starting pembrolizumab. The receptors shown here come from an adult with mismatch repair-deficient cancer. CDR3s include the opening cysteine and the closing phenylalanine or tryptophan. D genes are given only for firm matches. Only part of the rows carry a size: once, few, many, or a class if the clone is expanded.

size: few; V: TRBV9; J: TRBJ2-7; D: TRBD2; CDR3: CASSVGGDYRYEQYF; DNA: TGTGCCAGCAGCGTGGGGGGGGACTACCGCTACGAGCAGTACTTC
size: -; V: TRBV29-1; J: TRBJ2-1; D: TRBD2; CDR3: CSVEVWGRAYNEQFF; DNA: TGCAGCGTTGAAGTATGGGGGAGGGCCTACAATGAGCAGTTCTTC
size: -; V: TRBV27; J: TRBJ2-2; D: -; CDR3: CASSFTGFRTGELFF; DNA: TGTGCCAGCAGTTTCACGGGGTTCCGCACCGGGGAGCTGTTTTTT
size: once; V: TRBV18; J: TRBJ2-2; D: TRBD2; CDR3: CASSPQGGPGELFF; DNA: TGTGCCAGCTCACCCCAGGGAGGGCCCGGGGAGCTGTTTTTT
size: -; V: TRBV29-1; J: TRBJ2-7; D: TRBD2; CDR3: CSAGTSGAYEQYF; DNA: TGCAGCGCCGGGACTAGCGGCGCCTACGAGCAGTACTTC
size: -; V: TRBV19; J: TRBJ1-6; D: -; CDR3: CASSIASRVYPNSPLHF; DNA: TGTGCCAGTAGTATAGCCTCCAGGGTCTACCCTAATTCACCCCTCCACTTT
size: few; V: TRBV10-3; J: TRBJ1-5; D: -; CDR3: CAISESVGSKPQHF; DNA: TGTGCCATCAGTGAGTCGGTGGGTAGCAAGCCCCAGCATTTT
size: -; V: TRBV7-2; J: TRBJ2-2; D: TRBD2; CDR3: CASRSGTSGTGELFF; DNA: TGTGCCAGCAGGTCCGGGACTAGCGGCACCGGGGAGCTGTTTTTT
size: once; V: TRBV27; J: TRBJ2-1; D: TRBD2; CDR3: CASRRPGLAAEQFF; DNA: TGTGCCAGCAGACGCCCGGGACTAGCGGCTGAGCAGTTCTTC
size: -; V: TRBV20-1; J: TRBJ2-7; D: -; CDR3: CSATLGYEQYF; DNA: TGCAGTGCTACCCTCGGCTACGAGCAGTACTTC
size: -; V: TRBV9; J: TRBJ2-3; D: -; CDR3: CASSVASTDTQYF; DNA: TGTGCCAGCAGCGTAGCGAGCACAGATACGCAGTATTTT
size: -; V: TRBV6-5; J: TRBJ2-5; D: -; CDR3: CASSVDWETQYF; DNA: TGTGCCAGCAGTGTGGACTGGGAGACCCAGTACTTC
size: -; V: TRBV2; J: TRBJ2-2; D: -; CDR3: CASSHNYNGELFF; DNA: TGTGCCAGCAGTCATAACTATAACGGGGAGCTGTTTTTT
size: -; V: TRBV6-5; J: TRBJ1-6; D: TRBD1; CDR3: CASSRPGQGGSPLHF; DNA: TGTGCCAGCAGCCGACCGGGACAGGGCGGTTCACCCCTCCACTTT
size: -; V: TRBV9; J: TRBJ2-7; D: TRBD2; CDR3: CASSRLAGTYEQYF; DNA: TGTGCCAGCAGCAGGCTAGCGGGGACCTACGAGCAGTACTTC
size: -; V: TRBV28; J: TRBJ2-1; D: TRBD2; CDR3: CASSSSRTSGSNEQFF; DNA: TGTGCCAGCAGTTCTTCCCGAACTAGCGGGAGTAATGAGCAGTTCTTC
size: -; V: TRBV5-1; J: TRBJ2-1; D: TRBD1; CDR3: CASSPGQGADEQFF; DNA: TGCGCCAGCAGCCCGGGACAGGGGGCCGATGAGCAGTTCTTC
size: once; V: TRBV11-2; J: TRBJ1-2; D: TRBD1; CDR3: CASSQDRSLGYTF; DNA: TGTGCCAGCAGCCAGGACAGGAGTTTGGGCTACACCTTC
size: -; V: TRBV7-3; J: TRBJ2-1; D: TRBD2; CDR3: CASSSSSGSYNEQFF; DNA: TGTGCCAGCAGCTCGTCTAGCGGGAGCTACAATGAGCAGTTCTTC
size: -; V: TRBV7-2; J: TRBJ2-5; D: -; CDR3: CASSLGGQDQETQYF; DNA: TGTGCCAGCAGCTTAGGGGGCCAGGACCAAGAGACCCAGTACTTC
size: -; V: TRBV27; J: TRBJ1-2; D: TRBD1; CDR3: CASSPTGDYGYTF; DNA: TGTGCCAGCAGCCCGACAGGGGACTATGGCTACACCTTC
size: -; V: TRBV9; J: TRBJ1-3; D: -; CDR3: CASSATVSGNTIYF; DNA: TGTGCCAGCAGCGCGACAGTTTCTGGAAACACCATATATTTT
size: -; V: TRBV7-9; J: TRBJ2-4; D: -; CDR3: CASSPTGGGDIQYF; DNA: TGTGCCAGCAGCCCCACAGGGGGAGGGGACATTCAGTACTTC
size: -; V: TRBV7-3; J: TRBJ2-2; D: TRBD2; CDR3: CASSLGTSANTGELFF; DNA: TGTGCCAGCAGCTTAGGTACTAGCGCAAACACCGGGGAGCTGTTTTTT
size: -; V: TRBV18; J: TRBJ1-1; D: -; CDR3: CASSILVVQRQNTEAFF; DNA: TGTGCCAGCTCTATCCTAGTGGTGCAGAGGCAGAACACTGAAGCTTTCTTT
size: -; V: TRBV28; J: TRBJ1-2; D: TRBD1; CDR3: CASSLSSRGRAYGYTF; DNA: TGTGCCAGCAGTTTGTCCAGCAGGGGGCGCGCCTATGGCTACACCTTC
size: few; V: TRBV18; J: TRBJ2-7; D: -; CDR3: CASSPGGVYEQYF; DNA: TGTGCCAGCTCACCAGGAGGGGTTTACGAGCAGTACTTC
size: few; V: TRBV5-6; J: TRBJ1-2; D: -; CDR3: CASRLGQGGGYTF; DNA: TGTGCCAGCAGATTGGGCCAGGGAGGTGGCTACACCTTC
size: -; V: TRBV2; J: TRBJ2-6; D: TRBD1; CDR3: CASKRRTGDASGANVLTF; DNA: TGTGCCAGCAAGAGACGGACAGGGGATGCCTCTGGGGCCAACGTCCTGACTTTC
size: -; V: TRBV19; J: TRBJ2-1; D: -; CDR3: CASSFLEGDSGEQFF; DNA: TGTGCCAGTAGTTTCCTCGAGGGGGATTCCGGTGAGCAGTTCTTC
size: -; V: TRBV9; J: TRBJ2-2; D: TRBD2; CDR3: CASSMRLAFGELFF; DNA: TGTGCCAGCAGCATGAGACTAGCCTTCGGGGAGCTGTTTTTT
size: once; V: TRBV10-3; J: TRBJ2-1; D: TRBD2; CDR3: CAIGGREYNEQFF; DNA: TGTGCCATCGGCGGGAGGGAATACAATGAGCAGTTCTTC
size: -; V: TRBV19; J: TRBJ1-5; D: -; CDR3: CASTQVPNQPQHF; DNA: TGTGCCAGTACCCAGGTCCCCAATCAGCCCCAGCATTTT